In this sample, the clone carrying this TCR beta chain turned up a few times. Profiling relied on immunoSEQ multiplex PCR, and the TCRdb table lists in-frame clones only, not all of them. The sample contains about 2,600 clones, roughly 85% of which appear only once. This sample is part of a study of glioma-infiltrating T cells after dendritic cell vaccination. Background on the study: Patients had newly diagnosed or recurrent glioblastoma and received dendritic cell vaccines.

As to time point: after dendritic cell vaccination, including at tumor progression/relapse. Monocyte-derived dendritic cells, cultured seven days with IL-4 and GM-CSF, were pulsed with autologous tumor lysate. Selection required adequate fresh-frozen tumor tissue plus more than two years' survival data. Patients received three intradermal dendritic cell vaccine injections at biweekly intervals. V dropped 4 bases and J dropped 0 bases, with 15 bases sitting between them. CDR3 length equals 16 residues. Germline loops: CDR1 SGHNT, CDR2 YYREEE (reference sequence). The specimen was tumor tissue, collected after dendritic cell vaccination. The sequence was collected from a human donor with glioblastoma. This chain links TRBV5-4 with TRBJ2-3, with TRBD2 as a possible D gene (5 bases). The CDR3 loop is CASSLIGVSSTDTQYF. CDR3 DNA: TGTGCCAGCAGCCTCATCGGGGTATCTAGCACAGATACGCAGTATTTT.